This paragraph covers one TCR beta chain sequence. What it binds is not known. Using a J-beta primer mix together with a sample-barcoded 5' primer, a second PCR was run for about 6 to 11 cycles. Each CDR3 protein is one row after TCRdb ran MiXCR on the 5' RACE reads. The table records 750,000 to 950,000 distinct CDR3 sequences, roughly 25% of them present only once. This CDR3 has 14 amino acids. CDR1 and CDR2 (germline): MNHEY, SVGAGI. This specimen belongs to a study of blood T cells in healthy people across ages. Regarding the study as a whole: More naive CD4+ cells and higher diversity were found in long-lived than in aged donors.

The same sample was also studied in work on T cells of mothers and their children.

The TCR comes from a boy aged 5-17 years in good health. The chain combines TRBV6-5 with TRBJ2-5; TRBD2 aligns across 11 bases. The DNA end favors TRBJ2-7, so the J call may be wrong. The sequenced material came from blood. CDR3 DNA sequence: TGTGCCAGCAGTTCGACTAGCGGGGCCTACGAGCAGTACTTC. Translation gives CASSSTSGAYEQYF.